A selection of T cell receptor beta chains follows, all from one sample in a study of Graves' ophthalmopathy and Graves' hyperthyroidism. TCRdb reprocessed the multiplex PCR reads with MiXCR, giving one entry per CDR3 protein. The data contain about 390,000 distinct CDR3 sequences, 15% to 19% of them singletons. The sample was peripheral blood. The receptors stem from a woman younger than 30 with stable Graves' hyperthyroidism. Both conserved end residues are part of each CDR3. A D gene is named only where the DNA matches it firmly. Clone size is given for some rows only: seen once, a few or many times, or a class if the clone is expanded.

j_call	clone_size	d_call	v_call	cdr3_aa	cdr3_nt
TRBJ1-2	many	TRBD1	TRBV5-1	CASSLTGTGASSGYTF	TGCGCCAGCAGCTTGACCGGGACAGGGGCTAGTAGTGGCTACACCTTC
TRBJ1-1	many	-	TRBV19	CASSIRGGKTEAFF	TGTGCCAGTAGTATTAGAGGGGGGAAAACTGAAGCTTTCTTT
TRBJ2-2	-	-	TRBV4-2	CASSLPLTANTGELFF	TGTGCCAGCAGCCTCCCATTGACAGCCAACACCGGGGAGCTGTTTTTT
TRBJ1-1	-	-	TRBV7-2	CASREGFTEAFF	TGTGCCAGCAGGGAGGGATTCACTGAAGCTTTCTTT
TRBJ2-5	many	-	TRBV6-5	CASSRTEKETQYF	TGTGCCAGCAGTCGGACGGAGAAAGAGACCCAGTACTTC
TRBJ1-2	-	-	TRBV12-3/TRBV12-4	CASSSSRGGIDGYTF	TGTGCCAGCAGTTCTTCCAGGGGAGGGATTGATGGCTACACCTTC
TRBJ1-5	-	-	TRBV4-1	CASSQVGFQPQHF	TGCGCCAGCAGCCAAGTCGGGTTTCAGCCCCAGCATTTT
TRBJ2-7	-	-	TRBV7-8	CASSLSDGEPYEQYF	TGTGCCAGCAGCTTGTCCGACGGGGAACCCTACGAGCAGTACTTC
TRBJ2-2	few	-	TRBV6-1	CASSRLGGELFF	TGTGCCAGCAGCCGCCTTGGCGGGGAGCTGTTTTTT
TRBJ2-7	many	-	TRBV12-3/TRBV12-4	CASSPFTNEQYF	TGTGCCAGCAGCCCTTTTACTAACGAGCAGTACTTC
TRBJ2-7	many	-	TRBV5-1	CASKTDSYEQYF	TGCGCCAGCAAAACGGACTCCTACGAGCAGTACTTC
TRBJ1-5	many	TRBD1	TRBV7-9	CASSLEQGNQPQHF	TGTGCCAGCAGCCTCGAACAGGGGAATCAGCCCCAGCATTTT
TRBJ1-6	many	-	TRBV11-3	CASSLEGRNNSPLHF	TGTGCCAGCAGCTTAGAGGGACGGAATAATTCACCCCTCCACTTT
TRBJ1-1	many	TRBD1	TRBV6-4	CASTGQGRRVMNTEAFF	TGTGCCAGCACCGGACAGGGGAGGCGAGTCATGAACACTGAAGCTTTCTTT
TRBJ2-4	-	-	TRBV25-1	CASSETLAIGNIQYF	TGTGCCAGCAGTGAAACCCTAGCGATAGGGAACATTCAGTACTTC
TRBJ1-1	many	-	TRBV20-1	CSCLGFMNTEAFF	TGCAGCTGTCTCGGCTTCATGAACACTGAAGCTTTCTTT
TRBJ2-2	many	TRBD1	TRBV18	CASSPVGTANTGELFF	TGTGCCAGCTCACCCGTAGGGACAGCGAACACCGGGGAGCTGTTTTTT
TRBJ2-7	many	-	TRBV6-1	CASCGLPRTYEQYF	TGTGCCAGCTGCGGGCTTCCACGTACCTACGAGCAGTACTTC
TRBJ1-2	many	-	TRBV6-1	CATLTANYGYTF	TGTGCCACCCTGACAGCTAACTATGGCTACACCTTC
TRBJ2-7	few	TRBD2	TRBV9	CASSSSPGGRSYEQYF	TGTGCCAGCAGCTCCAGCCCCGGCGGGAGGTCCTACGAGCAGTACTTC
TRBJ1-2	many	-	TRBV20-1	CSASIQGFDGYTF	TGCAGTGCTAGTATCCAGGGGTTCGATGGCTACACCTTC
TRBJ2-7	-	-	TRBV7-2	CASSGMNPYEQYF	TGTGCCAGCAGCGGCATGAACCCCTACGAGCAGTACTTC
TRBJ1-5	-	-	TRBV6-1	CASSPRGGLPNQPQHF	TGTGCCAGCAGTCCACGGGGAGGTTTGCCCAATCAGCCCCAGCATTTT
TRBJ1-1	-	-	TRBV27	CASSSTRTANTEAFF	TGTGCCAGCAGCTCCACCAGGACAGCCAACACTGAAGCTTTCTTT
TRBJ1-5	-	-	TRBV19	CASTIEYQPQHF	TGTGCCAGTACTATTGAGTATCAGCCCCAGCATTTT
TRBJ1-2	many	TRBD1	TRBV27	CASSLFTGGNGGYTF	TGTGCCAGCAGTTTATTCACAGGGGGCAACGGTGGCTACACCTTC
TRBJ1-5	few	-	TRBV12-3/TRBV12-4	CASSLTRTDSNQPQHF	TGTGCCAGCAGTTTAACCCGGACAGATAGCAATCAGCCCCAGCATTTT
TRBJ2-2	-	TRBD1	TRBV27	CASSLSRLAGGYPNTGELFF	TGTGCCAGCAGTTTATCTCGATTAGCAGGGGGCTACCCGAACACCGGGGAGCTGTTTTTT
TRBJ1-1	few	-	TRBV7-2	CARNGKCTWAEAFF	TGTGCCCGCAACGGGAAGTGTACCTGGGCTGAAGCTTTCTTT
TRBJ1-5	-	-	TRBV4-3	CASPGEWRNQPQHF	TGCGCCAGCCCCGGAGAATGGCGCAATCAGCCCCAGCATTTT
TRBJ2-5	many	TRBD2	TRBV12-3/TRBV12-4	CASTLGLAGGGETQYF	TGTGCCAGCACTCTAGGACTAGCGGGGGGCGGGGAGACCCAGTACTTC
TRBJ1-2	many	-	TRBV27	CASSSSEGYTF	TGTGCCAGCAGTTCCTCAGAAGGCTACACCTTC
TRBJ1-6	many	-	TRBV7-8	CASSLLQNSPLHF	TGTGCCAGCAGCTTATTACAAAATTCACCCCTCCACTTT
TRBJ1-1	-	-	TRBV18	CASSHGTNIGDTEAFF	TGTGCCAGCTCCCACGGGACAAATATCGGGGACACTGAAGCTTTCTTT
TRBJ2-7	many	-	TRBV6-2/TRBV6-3	CASSYEGRPYEQYF	TGTGCCAGCAGTTACGAGGGCAGGCCCTACGAGCAGTACTTC